Listed below are T cell receptor beta chains from one sample, sequenced in a study of PD-1 blockade in classical Hodgkin lymphoma. Only in-frame clones appear in the TCRdb table, and some are missing; sequencing was by immunoSEQ multiplex PCR. The sample has about 94,000 clones, roughly 89% seen once. Sequences were derived from peripheral blood mononuclear cells (PBMCs), sampled before the second cycle of nivolumab. Every receptor here comes from a human donor with classical Hodgkin lymphoma. The CDR3 runs from the conserved cysteine through the conserved F or W. D genes are given only for firm matches. The size of a clone is reported for some rows only, either as once, few or many, or as a class for expanded clones.

abundance: -
len: 17
d_gene: -
v_gene: TRBV2
j_gene: TRBJ1-6
CDR3nt: TGTGCCAGCAGTGAGCTTCTGAGCACGGTCTATAATTCACCCCTCCACTTT
CDR3aa: CASSELLSTVYNSPLHF

abundance: -
len: 15
d_gene: TRBD2
v_gene: TRBV29-1
j_gene: TRBJ2-5
CDR3nt: TGCAGCGTGGTGACACTAGCGGGAGTCGGAGAGACCCAGTACTTC
CDR3aa: CSVVTLAGVGETQYF

abundance: -
len: 17
d_gene: TRBD1
v_gene: TRBV27
j_gene: TRBJ2-2
CDR3nt: TGTGCCAGCAGTTTAAAGGCAGGGGGAAAGAACACCGGGGAGCTGTTTTTT
CDR3aa: CASSLKAGGKNTGELFF

abundance: once
len: 15
d_gene: TRBD1
v_gene: TRBV18
j_gene: TRBJ2-3
CDR3nt: TGTGCCAGCTCTTGGACAGGGGGGTCGAGTGATACGCAGTATTTT
CDR3aa: CASSWTGGSSDTQYF

abundance: -
len: 14
d_gene: -
v_gene: TRBV2
j_gene: TRBJ2-7
CDR3nt: TGTGCCAGCAGTGAAGCGCTTCGGGACACCGAGCAGTACTTC
CDR3aa: CASSEALRDTEQYF

abundance: -
len: 17
d_gene: TRBD2
v_gene: TRBV13
j_gene: TRBJ2-1
CDR3nt: TGTGCCAGCAGCTCCCTCCCGGGACTAGCGGGGGGGGGTGAGCAGTTCTTC
CDR3aa: CASSSLPGLAGGGEQFF

abundance: -
len: 19
d_gene: TRBD2
v_gene: TRBV28
j_gene: TRBJ2-3
CDR3nt: TGTGCCAGCAGTTTTCTCATAACGGGGGGGCCGGAGGGCACAGATACGCAGTATTTT
CDR3aa: CASSFLITGGPEGTDTQYF

abundance: -
len: 13
d_gene: -
v_gene: TRBV18
j_gene: TRBJ2-2
CDR3nt: TGTGCCAGCTCAGGACAGAACACCGGGGAGCTGTTTTTT
CDR3aa: CASSGQNTGELFF

abundance: few
len: 14
d_gene: TRBD1
v_gene: TRBV6-1
j_gene: TRBJ2-7
CDR3nt: TGTGCCAGCAGTCCCCGGGACAGTTCCGACGAGCAGTACTTC
CDR3aa: CASSPRDSSDEQYF

abundance: -
len: 15
d_gene: TRBD2
v_gene: TRBV7-2
j_gene: TRBJ2-5
CDR3nt: TGTGCCAGCAGCAGGAGCGGGGCGGCCATGGAGACCCAGTACTTC
CDR3aa: CASSRSGAAMETQYF

abundance: -
len: 15
d_gene: -
v_gene: TRBV18
j_gene: TRBJ2-6
CDR3nt: TGTGCCAGCTCAATAAGCGGCTCTGGGGCCAACGTCCTGACTTTC
CDR3aa: CASSISGSGANVLTF

abundance: -
len: 13
d_gene: -
v_gene: TRBV27
j_gene: TRBJ1-1
CDR3nt: TGTGCCAGCAGTTTGGTAACGGGGACTGAAGCTTTCTTT
CDR3aa: CASSLVTGTEAFF

abundance: -
len: 17
d_gene: -
v_gene: TRBV18
j_gene: TRBJ2-3
CDR3nt: TGTGCCAGCTCACTTAGACCCCGGGACTTCGTGGGGGATACGCAGTATTTT
CDR3aa: CASSLRPRDFVGDTQYF

abundance: -
len: 18
d_gene: -
v_gene: TRBV4-1
j_gene: TRBJ1-5
CDR3nt: TGCGCCAGCAGCCAAGAGGCGGCCCCTTCCTCGATCACCTGGCCCCAGCATTTT
CDR3aa: CASSQEAAPSSITWPQHF

abundance: -
len: 16
d_gene: TRBD2
v_gene: TRBV6-6
j_gene: TRBJ2-7
CDR3nt: TGTGCCAGCAGTTACTCTGCGGGAGGGCCCCAGGGCGAGCAGTACTTC
CDR3aa: CASSYSAGGPQGEQYF

abundance: -
len: 12
d_gene: -
v_gene: TRBV2
j_gene: TRBJ2-1
CDR3nt: TGTGCCAGCAGGGGGATCTACAATGAGCAGTTCTTC
CDR3aa: CASRGIYNEQFF

abundance: -
len: 15
d_gene: -
v_gene: TRBV6-1
j_gene: TRBJ2-7
CDR3nt: TGTGCCAGCAGTGAAGGAGGGGGGAACTCCTACGAGCAGTACTTC
CDR3aa: CASSEGGGNSYEQYF

abundance: -
len: 16
d_gene: -
v_gene: TRBV19
j_gene: TRBJ1-5
CDR3nt: TGTGCCAGTAGTATTATTGACTCAGGGGTGAACCAGCCCCAGCATTTT
CDR3aa: CASSIIDSGVNQPQHF

abundance: -
len: 15
d_gene: -
v_gene: TRBV2
j_gene: TRBJ2-7
CDR3nt: TGTGCCAGCAGTGAGGGAGGGGGCGTAAACTACGAGCAGTACTTC
CDR3aa: CASSEGGGVNYEQYF

abundance: -
len: 12
d_gene: TRBD2
v_gene: TRBV6-1
j_gene: TRBJ2-7
CDR3nt: TGTGCCAGCAGTCTCGGGGGGGGCGTGCAGTACTTC
CDR3aa: CASSLGGGVQYF

abundance: -
len: 12
d_gene: TRBD2
v_gene: TRBV2
j_gene: TRBJ2-5
CDR3nt: TGTGCCAGCAGTGTGGGGGGGGAGACCCAGTACTTC
CDR3aa: CASSVGGETQYF

abundance: -
len: 11
d_gene: -
v_gene: TRBV28
j_gene: TRBJ1-4
CDR3nt: TGTGCCAGCAGTTTAGTAGAAAAACTGTTTTTT
CDR3aa: CASSLVEKLFF